Listed below are T cell receptor beta chains from one sample, sequenced in a study of blood T cell repertoires in COVID-19. Measured with immunoSEQ multiplex PCR; TCRdb has only the in-frame clones, and not every one. This sample carries about 60,000 clones, 80% to 90% of them seen once, and the ten largest clones take approximately 4.7%. The specimen was peripheral blood. The receptors stem from a human donor in a cohort sampled during active COVID-19. CDR3s include the opening cysteine and the closing phenylalanine or tryptophan. The order of the fields is V gene, J gene, clone size, CDR3 length, D gene, CDR3 DNA, CDR3 protein. D genes are given only for firm matches. Where a row states a size, it is once, few, many or the class of an expanded clone; other rows omit it.

TRBV7-8	TRBJ2-2	NA	16	NA	TGTGCCAGCAGTTTTGGGGCGCACCGTGGGACCGGGGAGCTGTTTTTT	CASSFGAHRGTGELFF
TRBV7-9	TRBJ1-1	NA	15	TRBD1	TGTGCCAGCAGCTTGGCCGGGACAGGGTCCACTGAAGCTTTCTTT	CASSLAGTGSTEAFF
TRBV19	TRBJ2-3	once	16	NA	TGTGCCAGTAGTAGCAAACCGGAGGCCCTCACAGATACGCAGTATTTT	CASSSKPEALTDTQYF
TRBV6-5	TRBJ1-1	once	15	NA	TGTGCCAGCAGTCTCGTGGGGCAGAGCCACACTGAAGCTTTCTTT	CASSLVGQSHTEAFF
TRBV19	TRBJ2-2	once	18	TRBD1	TGTGCCAGTAGTATAGGTCAGGGGGCAACGACGAACACCGGGGAGCTGTTTTTT	CASSIGQGATTNTGELFF
TRBV7-2	TRBJ2-3	NA	13	NA	TGTGCCAGCAGCTTATTCCAGGCAGATACGCAGTATTTT	CASSLFQADTQYF
TRBV18	TRBJ2-2	NA	14	NA	TGTGCCAGCTCACCACCGTCTGTTGCCGGGGAGCTGTTTTTT	CASSPPSVAGELFF
TRBV20-1	TRBJ2-7	NA	11	NA	TGCAGTGCTAGTGAACGGTACGAGCAGTACTTC	CSASERYEQYF
TRBV19	TRBJ1-2	NA	14	NA	TGTGCCAGTAGTATACCCCGGGTCCTCTATGGCTACACCTTC	CASSIPRVLYGYTF
TRBV5-1	TRBJ1-6	NA	15	NA	TGCGCCAGCAGCTGGACAGAGAACTATAATTCACCCCTCCACTTT	CASSWTENYNSPLHF
TRBV20-1	TRBJ2-7	NA	10	NA	TGCAGTGCTAGTCGGTACGAGCAGTACTTC	CSASRYEQYF
TRBV4-3	TRBJ2-2	once	15	NA	TGCGCCAGCAGCCGTGGGGACTTAAACACCGGGGAGCTGTTTTTT	CASSRGDLNTGELFF
TRBV7-2	TRBJ2-2	NA	14	TRBD2	TGTGCCACCTCGGCGGCTAGCGGTTTCGGGGAGCTGTTTTTT	CATSAASGFGELFF
TRBV5-5	TRBJ1-1	NA	15	NA	TGTGCCAGCAGCTTGGTGGCAGGCCGTATCACTGAAGCTTTCTTT	CASSLVAGRITEAFF
TRBV19	TRBJ2-7	NA	13	NA	TGTGCCAGTAGGCGGGCGGGGACCTACGAGCAGTACTTC	CASRRAGTYEQYF
TRBV28	TRBJ1-2	NA	14	NA	TGTGCCAGCAGGTCGCCCGCAGGGGAGGGTGGCTACACCTTC	CASRSPAGEGGYTF
TRBV24-1	TRBJ2-2	NA	17	TRBD2	TGTGCCACCAGTGATCCCCTTAGCGGGTGGGACACCGGGGAGCTGTTTTTT	CATSDPLSGWDTGELFF